This T cell receptor beta chain was profiled in a study of molecular identifiers for immune sequencing clone quantification. Germline CDR1 reads MNHEY; CDR2 reads SMNVEV (reference sequence). This CDR3 is built from 14 residues. Germline trimming cut 7 bases from V and 5 bases from J; bases unmatched to any gene: 9. This clonotype was seen ten or more times. TCRdb ran MiXCR on the PCR reads and lists one entry per CDR3 protein. The repertoire holds around 40,000 distinct CDR3 sequences, with about 20% as singletons. Source material: naive CD8+ T cells from blood, with Jurkat cell RNA spiked in. Subset reported: FACS-sorted CD8+CD4-CCR7+CD45RA+ naive T cells. The V call is TRBV27, the J call TRBJ2-7; 9 bases match TRBD2. The sequence derives from a human donor in good health. Some libraries in this study had Jurkat cell RNA spiked in. CDR3 DNA sequence: TGTGCCAGCATCCCTCTAGCGGGACTGGACGAGCAGTACTTC. Protein sequence: CASIPLAGLDEQYF.